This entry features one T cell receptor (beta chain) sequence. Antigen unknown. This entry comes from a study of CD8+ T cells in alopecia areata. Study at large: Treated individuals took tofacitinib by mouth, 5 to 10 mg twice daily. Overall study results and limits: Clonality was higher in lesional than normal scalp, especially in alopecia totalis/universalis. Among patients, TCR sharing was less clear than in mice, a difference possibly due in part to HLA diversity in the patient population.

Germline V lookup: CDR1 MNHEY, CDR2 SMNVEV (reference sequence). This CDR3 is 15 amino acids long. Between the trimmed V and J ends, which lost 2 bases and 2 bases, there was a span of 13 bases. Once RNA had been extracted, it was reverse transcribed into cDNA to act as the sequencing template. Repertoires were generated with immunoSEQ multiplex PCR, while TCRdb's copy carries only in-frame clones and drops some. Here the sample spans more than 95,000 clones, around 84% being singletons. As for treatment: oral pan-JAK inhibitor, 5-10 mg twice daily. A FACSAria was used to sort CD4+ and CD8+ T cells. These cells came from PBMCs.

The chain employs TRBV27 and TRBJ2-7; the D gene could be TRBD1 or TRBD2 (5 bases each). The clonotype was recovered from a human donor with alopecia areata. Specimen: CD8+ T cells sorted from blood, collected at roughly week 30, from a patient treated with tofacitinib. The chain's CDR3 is CASSLLGTGTYEQYF. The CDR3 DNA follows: TGTGCCAGCAGTTTACTAGGGACGGGGACCTACGAGCAGTACTTC.